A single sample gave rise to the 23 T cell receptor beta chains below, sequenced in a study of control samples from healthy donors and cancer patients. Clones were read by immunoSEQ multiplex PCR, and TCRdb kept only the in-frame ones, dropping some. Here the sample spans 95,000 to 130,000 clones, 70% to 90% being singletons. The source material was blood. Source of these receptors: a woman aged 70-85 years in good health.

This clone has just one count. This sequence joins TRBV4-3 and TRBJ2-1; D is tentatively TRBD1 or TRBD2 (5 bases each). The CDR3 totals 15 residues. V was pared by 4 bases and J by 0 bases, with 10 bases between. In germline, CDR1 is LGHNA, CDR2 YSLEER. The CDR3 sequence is CASSRGGLSYNEQFF. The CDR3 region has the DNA TGCGCCAGCAGCCGTGGGGGTCTCTCCTACAATGAGCAGTTCTTC.

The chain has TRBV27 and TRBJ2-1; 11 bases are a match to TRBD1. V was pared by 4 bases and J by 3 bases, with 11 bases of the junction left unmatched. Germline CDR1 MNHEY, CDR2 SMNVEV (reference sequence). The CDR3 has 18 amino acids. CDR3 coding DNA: TGTGCCAGCAGTTCACCATCACCGGGACAGGGGGTCTACAATGAGCAGTTCTTC. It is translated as CASSSPSPGQGVYNEQFF.

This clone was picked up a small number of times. The CDR3 is CASSSPRSTEAFF. Written as DNA, the CDR3 is TGTGCCAGCAGTTCGCCCAGGAGCACTGAAGCTTTCTTT. The chain links TRBV6-5 to TRBJ1-1, with D unresolved. This CDR3 contains 13 residues. Looked up from germline, CDR1 is MNHEY and CDR2 is SVGAGI. V lost 4 bases and J lost 4, with 10 bases in between.

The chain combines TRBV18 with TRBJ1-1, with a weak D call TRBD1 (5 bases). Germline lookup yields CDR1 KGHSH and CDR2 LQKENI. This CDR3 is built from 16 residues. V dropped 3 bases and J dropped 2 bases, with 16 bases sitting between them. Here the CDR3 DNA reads TGTGCCAGCTCACCTGCCAGCCCAGGGACCAACACTGAAGCTTTCTTT. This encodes CASSPASPGTNTEAFF.

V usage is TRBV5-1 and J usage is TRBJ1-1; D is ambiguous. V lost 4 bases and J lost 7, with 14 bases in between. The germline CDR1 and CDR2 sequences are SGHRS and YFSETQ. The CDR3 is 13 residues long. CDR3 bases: TGCGCCAGCAGCGGCCATCGGCCCCTTGAAGCTTTCTTT. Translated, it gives CASSGHRPLEAFF.

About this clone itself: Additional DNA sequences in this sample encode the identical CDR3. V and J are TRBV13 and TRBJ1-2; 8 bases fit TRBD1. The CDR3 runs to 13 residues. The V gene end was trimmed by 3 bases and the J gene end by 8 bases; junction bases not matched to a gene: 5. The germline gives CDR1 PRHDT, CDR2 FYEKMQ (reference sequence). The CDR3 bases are TGTGCCAGCAGCTTGCAGGGGGCTCGGGGCTACACCTTC. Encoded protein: CASSLQGARGYTF.

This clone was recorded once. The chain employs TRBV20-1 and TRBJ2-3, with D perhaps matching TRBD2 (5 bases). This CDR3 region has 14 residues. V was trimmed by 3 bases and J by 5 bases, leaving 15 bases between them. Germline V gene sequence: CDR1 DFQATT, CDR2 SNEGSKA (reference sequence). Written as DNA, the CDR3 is TGCAGTGCTAGTGAGGGCAGGTATAGAGATACGCAGTATTTT. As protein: CSASEGRYRDTQYF.

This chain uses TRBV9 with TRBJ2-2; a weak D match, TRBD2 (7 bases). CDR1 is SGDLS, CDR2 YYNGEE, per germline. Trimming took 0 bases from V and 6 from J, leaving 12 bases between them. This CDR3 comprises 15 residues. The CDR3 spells CASSVDPGGPGELFF. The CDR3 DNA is TGTGCCAGCAGCGTAGACCCCGGGGGGCCCGGGGAGCTGTTTTTT.

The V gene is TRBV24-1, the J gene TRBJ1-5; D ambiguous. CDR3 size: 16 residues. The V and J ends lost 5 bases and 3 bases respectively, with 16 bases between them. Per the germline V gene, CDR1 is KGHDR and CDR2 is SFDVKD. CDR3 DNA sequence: TGTGCCACCAGTGCCACCTGGACGGACCTCAATCAGCCCCAGCATTTT. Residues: CATSATWTDLNQPQHF.

CDR3 loop: CASSLDQLTNEKLFF. The DNA for the CDR3 is TGTGCCAGCAGCTTAGATCAGTTAACTAATGAAAAACTGTTTTTT. V gene TRBV7-9 combines with J gene TRBJ1-4; D uncertain. Germline CDR1 SEHNR, CDR2 FQNEAQ (reference sequence). The CDR3 length is 15 residues. V was pared by 1 base and J by 1 base, with 7 bases between. The complete variable domain, with remaining parts taken from reference TRBV7-9 and TRBJ1-4, reads DTGVSQNPRHKITKRGQNVTFRCDPISEHNRLYWYRQTLGQGPEFLTYFQNEAQLEKSRLLSDRFSAERPKGSFSTLEIQRTEQGDSAMYLCASSLDQLTNEKLFFGSGTQLSVL.

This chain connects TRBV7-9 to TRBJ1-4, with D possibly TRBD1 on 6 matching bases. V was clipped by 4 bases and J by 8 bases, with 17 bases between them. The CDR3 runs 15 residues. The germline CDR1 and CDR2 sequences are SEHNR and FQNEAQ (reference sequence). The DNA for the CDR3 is TGTGCCAGCAGCTCCCAGGGGAGGGGGGGAGAAAAACTGTTTTTT. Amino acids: CASSSQGRGGEKLFF.

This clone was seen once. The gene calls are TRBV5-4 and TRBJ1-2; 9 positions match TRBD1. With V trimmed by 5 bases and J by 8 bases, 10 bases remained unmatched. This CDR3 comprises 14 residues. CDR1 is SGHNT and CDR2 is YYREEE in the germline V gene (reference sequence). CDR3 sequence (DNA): TGTGCCAGCAGATCTCGGACAGGGGTATGGGGCTACACCTTC. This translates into CASRSRTGVWGYTF.

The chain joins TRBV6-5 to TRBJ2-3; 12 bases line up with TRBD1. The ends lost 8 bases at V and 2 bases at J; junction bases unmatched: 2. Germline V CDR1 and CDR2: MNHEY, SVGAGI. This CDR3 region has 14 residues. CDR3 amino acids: CASRDRGPTDTQYF. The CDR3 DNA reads TGTGCCAGCCGGGACAGGGGGCCCACAGATACGCAGTATTTT.

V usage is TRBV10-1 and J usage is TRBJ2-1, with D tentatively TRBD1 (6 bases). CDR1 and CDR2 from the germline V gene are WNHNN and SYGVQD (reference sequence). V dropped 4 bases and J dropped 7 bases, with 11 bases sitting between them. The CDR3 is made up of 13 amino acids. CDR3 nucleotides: TGCGCCAGCAGTGGGTACAGGGAAAATGAGCAGTTCTTC. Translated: CASSGYRENEQFF.

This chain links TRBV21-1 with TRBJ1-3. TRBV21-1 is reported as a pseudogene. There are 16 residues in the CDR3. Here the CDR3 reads CASSKAGDGTLDTIYF. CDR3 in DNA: TGTGCCAGCAGCAAAGCCGGAGATGGGACTCTGGACACCATATATTTT.

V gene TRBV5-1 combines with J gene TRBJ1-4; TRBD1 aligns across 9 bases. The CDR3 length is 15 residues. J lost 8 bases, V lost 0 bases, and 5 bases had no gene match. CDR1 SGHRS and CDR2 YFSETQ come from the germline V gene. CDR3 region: CASSLVTGGDEKLFF. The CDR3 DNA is TGCGCCAGCAGCTTGGTCACAGGGGGCGACGAAAAACTGTTTTTT.

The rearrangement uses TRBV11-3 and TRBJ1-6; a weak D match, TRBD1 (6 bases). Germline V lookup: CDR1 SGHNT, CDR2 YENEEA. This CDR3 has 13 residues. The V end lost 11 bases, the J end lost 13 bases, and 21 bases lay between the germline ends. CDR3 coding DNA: TGTGCCCCCCCGGGGGCTCAGGCAGGTCCCCTCCACTTT. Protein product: CAPPGAQAGPLHF.

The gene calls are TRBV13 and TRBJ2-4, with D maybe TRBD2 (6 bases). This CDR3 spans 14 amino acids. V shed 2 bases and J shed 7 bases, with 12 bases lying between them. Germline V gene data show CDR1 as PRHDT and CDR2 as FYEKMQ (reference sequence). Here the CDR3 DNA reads TGTGCCAGCAGCTTAAGAGGACGGGGGAACATTCAGTACTTC. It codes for CASSLRGRGNIQYF.

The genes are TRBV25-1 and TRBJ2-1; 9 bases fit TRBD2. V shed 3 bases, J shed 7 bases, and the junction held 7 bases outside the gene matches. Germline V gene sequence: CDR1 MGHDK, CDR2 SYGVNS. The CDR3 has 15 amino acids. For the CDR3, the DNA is TGTGCCAGCAGTGATAGCGGGGGAGTAAGGAATGAGCAGTTCTTC. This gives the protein CASSDSGGVRNEQFF.

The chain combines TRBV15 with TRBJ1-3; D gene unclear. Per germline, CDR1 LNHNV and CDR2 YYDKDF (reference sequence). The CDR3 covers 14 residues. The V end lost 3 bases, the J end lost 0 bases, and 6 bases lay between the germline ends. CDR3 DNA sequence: TGTGCCACCAGCAGGGGGAGCTCTGGAAACACCATATATTTT. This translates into CATSRGSSGNTIYF.

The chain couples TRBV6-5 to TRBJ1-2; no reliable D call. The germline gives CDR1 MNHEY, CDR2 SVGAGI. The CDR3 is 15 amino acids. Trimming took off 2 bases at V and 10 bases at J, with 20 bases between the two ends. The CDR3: CASSYIRRQVLDYTF. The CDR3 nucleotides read TGTGCCAGCAGTTACATCCGTCGGCAGGTCCTGGACTACACCTTC.

CDR3 sequence reads: CASSFLTGAPDYGYTF. For the CDR3, the DNA is TGTGCCAGCAGCTTTCTCACGGGGGCCCCGGACTATGGCTACACCTTC. The chain joins TRBV7-2 to TRBJ1-2; weak D call: TRBD1 (6 bases). The germline V and J ends were trimmed by 3 bases and 3 bases, with 17 bases remaining between them. Germline CDR1 and CDR2: SGHTA and FQGNSA. CDR3 length equals 16 residues.

The CDR3 bases are TGTGCCAGCAGTGAACAGGGGGCGGCCGGGGAGCTGTTTTTT. Residues: CASSEQGAAGELFF. The chain uses TRBV2 and TRBJ2-2; TRBD1 aligns across 8 bases. The junction had 2 bases not matched to a gene; V was cut back by 2 bases and J by 6 bases. Germline V CDR1 and CDR2: SNHLY, FYNNEI. This CDR3 spans 14 amino acids.